This passage covers 11 T cell receptor beta chains from one sample sequenced in a study of OX40 agonist ivuxolimab in advanced cancers. Clones were read by immunoSEQ multiplex PCR, and TCRdb kept only the in-frame ones, dropping some. The table records some 77,000 clones, 90% to 95% of them present only once. Sequencing was performed on CD4+ or CD8+ T cells sorted from blood, taken in a trial of the OX40 agonist ivuxolimab. These receptors all come from an adult with an advanced solid tumor such as melanoma, head and neck, liver or kidney cancer.

This chain links TRBV21-1 with TRBJ2-4; the table's D gene call, TRBD1, was not cross checked with the DNA. TRBV21-1 counts as a pseudogene. The CDR3 is 15 amino acids. In DNA form, the CDR3 reads TGTGCCAGCAGCAAATTGGGGCCGGCCAAAAACATTCAGTACTTC. It specifies CASSKLGPAKNIQYF.

The V call is TRBV18, the J call TRBJ1-4; TRBD1 matches 9 bases. Germline values: CDR1 KGHSH, CDR2 LQKENI. V was clipped by 4 bases and J by 1 base; unmatched bases: 4. This CDR3 is 16 amino acids long. The CDR3 reads CASSQMTGGTNEKLFF. The CDR3 coding sequence is TGTGCCAGCTCACAGATGACAGGGGGAACTAATGAAAAACTGTTTTTT.

V is TRBV18 and J is TRBJ1-4; D may be TRBD1 (6 bases). This CDR3 region has 14 residues. Trimming pared 2 bases from V and 7 bases from J, leaving 11 bases between. The germline V gene encodes CDR1 KGHSH and CDR2 LQKENI. In nucleotides, the CDR3 is TGTGCCAGCTCACCAGACAGGAATTCTGAAAAACTGTTTTTT. It encodes CASSPDRNSEKLFF.

This sequence joins TRBV7-9 and TRBJ2-1, with TRBD2 matching over 11 bases. The germline gives CDR1 SEHNR, CDR2 FQNEAQ (reference sequence). Trimming cost V 5 bases and J 5 bases; bases outside gene matches: 5. CDR3 length: 15 amino acids. The CDR3 nucleotides are TGTGCCAGCAGCGTTAGCGGGGGGGCCGACAATGAGCAGTTCTTC. The encoded protein is CASSVSGGADNEQFF.

This clone was detected only once. Here the CDR3 reads CASSSHRMPNTEAFF. CDR3 nucleotides: TGTGCCAGCAGCTCTCACAGGATGCCGAACACTGAAGCTTTCTTT. The genes are TRBV7-9 and TRBJ1-1, with D maybe TRBD1 (5 bases). The CDR3 is 15 amino acids. Germline V CDR1 and CDR2: SEHNR, FQNEAQ (reference sequence). V lost 4 bases to trimming and J lost 1 base, with 13 bases between them.

The gene calls are TRBV19 and TRBJ1-1; TRBD1 matches 7 bases. The CDR3 is 13 residues long. The germline V gene has CDR1 LNHDA and CDR2 SQIVND (reference sequence). The trim removed 9 bases at V and 5 bases at J, leaving 9 bases unmatched. The CDR3 DNA reads TGTGCCAGCCGGGGACAGTCTTTAACTGAAGCTTTCTTT. Encoded protein: CASRGQSLTEAFF.

The rearrangement links TRBV5-1 to TRBJ2-7; TRBD1 aligns across 7 bases. Germline V gene sequence: CDR1 SGHRS, CDR2 YFSETQ. V shed 4 bases and J 0 bases; nucleotides not matched to a gene: 7. The CDR3 contains 15 residues. The CDR3 coding sequence is TGCGCCAGCAGCACATCCGGGACAGTCTCCTACGAGCAGTACTTC. Its protein product is CASSTSGTVSYEQYF.

The chain couples TRBV7-4 to TRBJ1-5, with D unresolved. Germline CDR1 is SGHVT and CDR2 is SQSDAQ. Trimming left V 1 base short and J 6 bases short, with 4 bases between. The CDR3 extends over 12 amino acids. The CDR3: CASSLGSQPQHF. CDR3 DNA: TGTGCCAGCAGCTTAGGATCTCAGCCCCAGCATTTT.

CDR3 in DNA: TGTGCCAGCAGTTACGCAGGGGGCGGTGAAGCTTTCTTT. This sequence encodes CASSYAGGGEAFF. The chain is built from TRBV6-5 and TRBJ1-1; 8 nucleotides line up with TRBD1. The CDR3 is 13 amino acids. Germline trimming cut 2 bases from V and 7 bases from J; bases unmatched to any gene: 3. Germline values: CDR1 MNHEY, CDR2 SVGAGI.

This rearrangement joins TRBV6-5 to TRBJ1-5; D unresolved. This CDR3 comprises 15 residues. V lost 6 bases to trimming and J lost 2 bases, with 14 bases between them. Germline V lookup: CDR1 MNHEY, CDR2 SVGAGI. The CDR3 DNA sequence: TGTGCCAGCAGCCCTCGGGGTCAGGGCAATCAGCCCCAGCATTTT. Protein: CASSPRGQGNQPQHF.

This sequence joins TRBV7-3 and TRBJ2-2, with D uncertain. The CDR3 is 14 residues long. V was cut by 1 base and J by 4 bases, with 7 bases left in between. Germline CDR1 reads SGHTA; CDR2 reads FQGTGA. Here the CDR3 reads CASSLSGITGELFF. Written as DNA, the CDR3 is TGTGCCAGCAGCTTAAGTGGGATCACCGGGGAGCTGTTTTTT.